Following are 2 T cell receptor beta chains from one sample sequenced in a study of early T cells in non-severe SARS-CoV-2 infection. TCRdb itself ran the 5' RACE reads through MiXCR, one entry per CDR3 protein. The profile shows 95,000 to 110,000 distinct CDR3 sequences, 11% of them singletons. The sample comprised whole blood. The receptors stem from an adult who was a healthcare worker with PCR-confirmed SARS-CoV-2 infection or an uninfected control (not recorded which).

This clonotype was detected many times. This chain joins TRBV12-3 or TRBV12-4 and TRBJ2-5; 9 bases are a match to TRBD1. V was pared by 5 bases and J by 7 bases, with 8 bases of the junction left unmatched. The CDR3 totals 14 residues. Here the CDR3 reads CASSRDRVSGTQYF. CDR3 nucleotides: TGTGCCAGCAGTCGGGACAGGGTTTCGGGGACCCAGTACTTC.

The rearrangement links TRBV27 to TRBJ1-6; a possible D gene is TRBD1 (5 bases). Germline CDR1 and CDR2: MNHEY and SMNVEV (reference sequence). CDR3 length: 17 amino acids. Trimming removed 0 bases from V and 0 bases from J, with 9 bases in between. The CDR3 coding sequence is TGTGCCAGCAGTTTATCGACAGCCAACTCCTATAATTCACCCCTCCACTTT. Translated: CASSLSTANSYNSPLHF.